This T cell receptor beta chain was identified in a study of blood T cells in healthy people across ages. Trimming left V 5 bases short and J 4 bases short, with 15 bases between. Germline CDR1 reads SGHAT; CDR2 reads FQDESV (reference sequence). This CDR3 contains 15 residues. The authors ran a second PCR of 7 to 11 cycles using a sample-barcoded 5' primer and a J-beta primer mix. One entry per CDR3 protein, called by TCRdb with MiXCR from the 5' RACE reads. This sample yields roughly 2 million distinct CDR3 sequences, of which around 50% are seen a single time; more than 2% belongs to the top ten. This clonotype was obtained from a middle-aged woman in good health. The sequencing sample was made of blood. The chain employs TRBV11-1 and TRBJ2-1; D is ambiguous. The CDR3 DNA sequence: TGTGCCAGCAGCGTCCTCACAGTAGGTTACAATGAGCAGTTCTTC. Its protein is CASSVLTVGYNEQFF.